This T cell receptor beta chain was identified in a study of early T cells in non-severe SARS-CoV-2 infection. Overall study: Whole-blood bulk RNA, unsorted, was sequenced, and chains were unpaired.

Study-level points and caveats: Matches to VDJdb favored anti-spike CD8 responses and missed private and CD4 specificities.

The CDR3 has 10 amino acids. CDR1 and CDR2 from the germline V gene are MGHRA and YSYEKL. V shed 9 bases and J 6 bases; nucleotides not matched to a gene: 1. About this clonotype itself: The antigen is unknown.

Individual cDNA molecules carried attached unique molecular identifiers. TCRdb analysed the 5' RACE reads with MiXCR anew, one entry per CDR3 protein. The data contain 40,000 to 55,000 distinct CDR3 sequences, approximately 7.5% of them singletons. The rearrangement links TRBV4-1 to TRBJ1-2; 7 nucleotides line up with TRBD1. The sequencing sample was made of whole blood. This sequence originates from an adult who was a healthcare worker with PCR-confirmed SARS-CoV-2 infection or an uninfected control (not recorded which). The CDR3 sequence is CARQGNGYTF. The CDR3 nucleotides are TGCGCCAGACAGGGGAATGGCTACACCTTC.